These T cell receptor beta chains were read from a single sample in a study of T cells in Graves' hyperthyroidism and ophthalmopathy. MiXCR, applied by TCRdb to the multiplex PCR reads, yields one record per CDR3 protein. The data show some 500,000 distinct CDR3 sequences, approximately 16% seen once. The sequenced sample consisted of blood. The receptors originated from a woman aged 25 to 39 with Graves' ophthalmopathy. CDR3s leave out the opening cysteine and the closing phenylalanine or tryptophan.

V gene: TRBV18
J gene: TRBJ2-1
CDR3 protein: ASQPRTGSYNEQF

V gene: TRBV7-3
J gene: TRBJ2-1
CDR3 protein: ASSLLVGGDEQF

V gene: TRBV7-3
J gene: TRBJ2-1
CDR3 protein: ASSLKGLVLEQF

V gene: TRBV9
J gene: TRBJ2-2
CDR3 protein: ASSVPLVGTGELF

V gene: TRBV20-1
J gene: TRBJ2-1
CDR3 protein: SAADSTLFNEQF

V gene: TRBV12-3/TRBV12-4
J gene: TRBJ1-5
CDR3 protein: ASSSQGGPQH

V gene: TRBV19
J gene: TRBJ2-2
CDR3 protein: ASMTGGPVTGELF

V gene: TRBV20-1
J gene: TRBJ1-6
CDR3 protein: SASRGGGNSPLH

V gene: TRBV5-1
J gene: TRBJ1-3
CDR3 protein: ASSPGPPGNTIY

V gene: TRBV6-5
J gene: TRBJ2-1
CDR3 protein: ASSYSGGSEQF

V gene: TRBV28
J gene: TRBJ1-4
CDR3 protein: ASDQGTNEKLF

V gene: TRBV28
J gene: TRBJ1-6
CDR3 protein: ASSLPLGFNSPLH

V gene: TRBV7-9
J gene: TRBJ2-5
CDR3 protein: ASSAKGREGTQY

V gene: TRBV11-2
J gene: TRBJ2-1
CDR3 protein: ASSPTPAGPNNEQF

V gene: TRBV18
J gene: TRBJ2-1
CDR3 protein: ASSRQALKSYNEQF

V gene: TRBV7-2
J gene: TRBJ2-7
CDR3 protein: ASSRGGSNEQY

V gene: TRBV2
J gene: TRBJ2-1
CDR3 protein: ASEETGYNEQF

V gene: TRBV28
J gene: TRBJ1-1
CDR3 protein: ASSLRPSNTEAF

V gene: TRBV19
J gene: TRBJ2-7
CDR3 protein: ASSITSGYEQY

V gene: TRBV5-5
J gene: TRBJ1-6
CDR3 protein: ASSSPGGYNSPLH

V gene: TRBV29-1
J gene: TRBJ2-5
CDR3 protein: SVGIAGGAETQY

V gene: TRBV10-2
J gene: TRBJ1-2
CDR3 protein: ASSGKTGTALEAPNYGYT

V gene: TRBV7-2
J gene: TRBJ2-7
CDR3 protein: ASSPPIAAYEQY

V gene: TRBV7-6
J gene: TRBJ2-1
CDR3 protein: ASSYSGLNEQF

V gene: TRBV20-1
J gene: TRBJ1-5
CDR3 protein: SAREWGRGGDQPQH

V gene: TRBV20-1
J gene: TRBJ2-2
CDR3 protein: SARDLTGANTGELF

V gene: TRBV6-1
J gene: TRBJ2-7
CDR3 protein: ASSRMGNEQY

V gene: TRBV20-1
J gene: TRBJ2-3
CDR3 protein: SARDLPLTSVSDTQY

V gene: TRBV24-1
J gene: TRBJ1-1
CDR3 protein: ATSDRKNTEAF

V gene: TRBV30
J gene: TRBJ2-3
CDR3 protein: AWNQRAGGLLGTDTQY

V gene: TRBV20-1
J gene: TRBJ2-7
CDR3 protein: SASQDLAYEQY

V gene: TRBV10-3
J gene: TRBJ2-5
CDR3 protein: ATVPSGAQETQY

V gene: TRBV7-9
J gene: TRBJ2-1
CDR3 protein: ASSHNPGLAGVNGNEQF

V gene: TRBV7-8
J gene: TRBJ2-1
CDR3 protein: ASSLVAGGSYNEQF

V gene: TRBV20-1
J gene: TRBJ2-7
CDR3 protein: SAPQRDSYEQY

V gene: TRBV18
J gene: TRBJ2-7
CDR3 protein: ASSRGTGQNEQY

V gene: TRBV6-1
J gene: TRBJ2-7
CDR3 protein: ASTPTGGRPSYEQY

V gene: TRBV7-9
J gene: TRBJ2-7
CDR3 protein: ASSLADMGQYEQY

V gene: TRBV28
J gene: TRBJ2-1
CDR3 protein: ASKWQWPDYNEQF

V gene: TRBV18
J gene: TRBJ1-1
CDR3 protein: ASSDTNTEAF

V gene: TRBV6-1
J gene: TRBJ2-2
CDR3 protein: ASKVQGVSANTGELF

V gene: TRBV9
J gene: TRBJ2-1
CDR3 protein: ASSVSGRPGEQF

V gene: TRBV20-1
J gene: TRBJ2-7
CDR3 protein: SQGRAHRPYEQY

V gene: TRBV5-1
J gene: TRBJ2-3
CDR3 protein: ASAEAGHRADTQY

V gene: TRBV4-1
J gene: TRBJ2-5
CDR3 protein: ASSHENRRQETQY

V gene: TRBV20-1
J gene: TRBJ2-1
CDR3 protein: SAPWGGLENNEQF

V gene: TRBV6-1
J gene: TRBJ1-2
CDR3 protein: ASSETDNYGYT

V gene: TRBV12-3/TRBV12-4
J gene: TRBJ2-2
CDR3 protein: ARSDRNTGELF

V gene: TRBV18
J gene: TRBJ2-2
CDR3 protein: ASSPLFGGELF

V gene: TRBV7-2
J gene: TRBJ2-1
CDR3 protein: ASSLVGPTYNEQF

V gene: TRBV3-1
J gene: TRBJ2-7
CDR3 protein: ASSPDSHYEQY

V gene: TRBV7-8
J gene: TRBJ1-2
CDR3 protein: ASSSTRQAFGYGYT

V gene: TRBV28
J gene: TRBJ2-5
CDR3 protein: ASSLIGQRRETQY

V gene: TRBV4-1
J gene: TRBJ1-4
CDR3 protein: ASSQGKARGIEKLF